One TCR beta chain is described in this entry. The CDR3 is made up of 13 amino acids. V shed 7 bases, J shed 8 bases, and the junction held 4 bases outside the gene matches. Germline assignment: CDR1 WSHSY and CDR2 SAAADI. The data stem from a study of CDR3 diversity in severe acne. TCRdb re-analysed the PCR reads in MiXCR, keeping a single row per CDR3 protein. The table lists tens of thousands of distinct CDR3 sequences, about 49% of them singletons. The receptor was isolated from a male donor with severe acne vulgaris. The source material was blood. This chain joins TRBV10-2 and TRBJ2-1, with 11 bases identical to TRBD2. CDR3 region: CASTSGRQDEQFF. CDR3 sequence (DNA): TGCGCCAGCACTAGCGGGAGGCAGGATGAGCAGTTCTTC.